The 13 T cell receptor beta chains listed next were all sequenced from one sample in a study of CD8+CD57+ T cells in acquired aplastic anemia. Template material for TCR beta VDJ and CDR3 profiling consisted of genomic DNA. TCRdb re-called the reads with MiXCR, one entry per CDR3 protein. The profile shows 250,000 to 300,000 distinct CDR3 sequences, around 60% of them singletons. Sequenced: sorted CD4+, CD8+, or CD8+CD57+ T cells (not recorded which) from PBMCs. The receptors derive from a human donor with severe aplastic anemia or a healthy control (not recorded which).

This sequence joins TRBV4-1 and TRBJ2-7; D gene ambiguous. Trimming stripped 0 bases from V and 2 bases from J, with 20 bases between. The length of the CDR3 is 18 residues. Germline V gene sequence: CDR1 MGHRA, CDR2 YSYEKL. The DNA of the CDR3 is TGCGCCAGCAGCCAAGATATGCCGGAACGGACCCTGGCCTACGAGCAGTACTTC. Protein product: CASSQDMPERTLAYEQYF.

The chain has TRBV5-1 and TRBJ1-6, with D perhaps TRBD1 (5 bases). Between the trimmed V and J ends, which lost 2 bases and 9 bases, there was a span of 12 bases. The CDR3 loop spans 14 amino acids. Germline loops: CDR1 SGHRS, CDR2 YFSETQ. The DNA for the CDR3 is TGCGCCAGCAGCTTTGGGGACGTCGGTTCACCCCTCCACTTT. This translates into CASSFGDVGSPLHF.

This chain links TRBV19 with TRBJ2-7; 8 nucleotides line up with TRBD2. The CDR3 length is 14 residues. Germline CDR1 is LNHDA and CDR2 is SQIVND (reference sequence). V trimming: 9 bases; J trimming: 2 bases; junction bases outside the gene matches: 9. The CDR3 DNA follows: TGTGCCAGCGGACCCCCGGGGGGGCCCTACGAGCAGTACTTC. Its protein product is CASGPPGGPYEQYF.

This chain connects TRBV7-9 to TRBJ2-3; TRBD1 matches at 9 bases. The V and J ends lost 3 bases and 1 base, in that order; junction bases with no gene match: 5. The CDR3 is made up of 16 amino acids. Germline loops: CDR1 SEHNR, CDR2 FQNEAQ (reference sequence). This CDR3 reads CASSFPRDRGTDTQYF. Here the CDR3 DNA reads TGTGCCAGCAGCTTCCCCCGGGACAGGGGCACAGATACGCAGTATTTT. The complete variable domain, with remaining parts taken from reference TRBV7-9 and TRBJ2-3, reads DTGVSQNPRHKITKRGQNVTFRCDPISEHNRLYWYRQTLGQGPEFLTYFQNEAQLEKSRLLSDRFSAERPKGSFSTLEIQRTEQGDSAMYLCASSFPRDRGTDTQYFGPGTRLTVL.

The gene calls are TRBV6-4 and TRBJ2-7; 7 bases are shared with TRBD1. Looked up from germline, CDR1 is MRHNA and CDR2 is SNTAGT. V was pared by 6 bases and J by 2 bases, with 7 bases of the junction left unmatched. The CDR3 totals 14 residues. The CDR3 nucleotides are TGTGCCAGCAGAACTGGGACAGACACCTACGAGCAGTACTTC. Protein product: CASRTGTDTYEQYF.

This clonotype was counted a few times. The V and J genes are TRBV28 and TRBJ1-4, with a weak D call TRBD1 (5 bases). The CDR3 length is 14 residues. Germline V gene sequence: CDR1 MDHEN, CDR2 SYDVKM. Trimming removed 3 bases from V and 9 bases from J, with 14 bases in between. CDR3 sequence (DNA): TGTGCCAGCAGTTTGCGGGGCCAGGACCAAAAACTGTTTTTT. It yields the protein CASSLRGQDQKLFF.

This clonotype was observed a handful of times. The chain recombines TRBV20-1 with TRBJ1-6, with 9 bases matching TRBD1. This CDR3 is 14 amino acids long. Trimming at V came to 5 bases and at J to 5 bases, leaving 4 bases not matched to a gene. The germline gives CDR1 DFQATT, CDR2 SNEGSKA (reference sequence). The CDR3 DNA sequence: TGCAGTGCTCCGACAGGGGGACATAATTCACCCCTCCACTTT. Translating it yields CSAPTGGHNSPLHF.

This clonotype occurred many times. J is TRBJ1-2 and V is TRBV19; 7 positions agree with TRBD1. This CDR3 has 16 amino acids. CDR1 is LNHDA and CDR2 is SQIVND in the germline V gene (reference sequence). After removal of 1 base from V and 2 bases from J, the junction contained 7 bases not matched to a gene. This chain's CDR3 is CASSIAPRQGNYGYTF. The CDR3 nucleotides read TGTGCCAGTAGTATAGCCCCTCGACAGGGCAACTATGGCTACACCTTC.

The V gene is TRBV2, the J gene TRBJ2-5; tentatively, D is TRBD1 (5 bases). Germline V gene sequence: CDR1 SNHLY, CDR2 FYNNEI. The CDR3 contains 15 residues. Trimming took 6 bases from V and 1 from J, leaving 15 bases between them. The DNA of the CDR3 is TGTGCCAGCAGGCGACAGTTCGATTCCCAAGAGACCCAGTACTTC. Its translation: CASRRQFDSQETQYF.

This chain uses TRBV9 with TRBJ1-1, with D possibly matching TRBD1 (6 bases). CDR3 length equals 15 residues. Trimming took 2 bases from V and 3 from J, leaving 14 bases between them. The germline gives CDR1 SGDLS, CDR2 YYNGEE. The CDR3 coding sequence is TGTGCCAGCAGCGTGTCTCAGGGGCAGGACACTGAAGCTTTCTTT. It encodes CASSVSQGQDTEAFF. Based on the CDR3 plus reference TRBV9 and TRBJ1-1, the full variable domain is DSGVTQTPKHLITATGQRVTLRCSPRSGDLSVYWYQQSLDQGLQFLIQYYNGEERAKGNILERFSAQQFPDLHSELNLSSLELGDSALYFCASSVSQGQDTEAFFGQGTRLTVV.

This clonotype was counted a few times. A much larger clone lies a single base off, so this may be a read error. The chain carries TRBV12-3 or TRBV12-4 and TRBJ1-5; D unresolved. This CDR3 has 13 amino acids. DNA for the CDR3: TGTACCAGCAGTTTATGTCTCCGTCAGCCCCAGCATTTT. This translates into CTSSLCLRQPQHF.

This clonotype was recorded many times. This chain connects TRBV29-1 to TRBJ1-2; D is unclear. With 5 bases removed from V and 8 bases from J, the gap between germline ends came to 15 bases. The CDR3 contains 12 residues. CDR1 is SQVTM, CDR2 ANQGSEA, per germline. The CDR3 region has the DNA TGCAGCGTTCCTACGTCCAGCGGGGGCTACACCTTC. Its translation is CSVPTSSGGYTF. Full variable domain (outside the CDR3, taken from reference TRBV29-1 and TRBJ1-2): SAVISQKPSRDICQRGTSLTIQCQVDSQVTMMFWYRQQPGQSLTLIATANQGSEATYESGFVIDKFPISRPNLTFSTLTVSNMSPEDSSIYLCSVPTSSGGYTFGSGTRLTVV.

This clonotype has at least ten counts. The genes are TRBV7-2 and TRBJ2-7; D tentatively fits TRBD1 or TRBD2 (6 bases each). V was shortened by 7 bases and J by 5 bases, with 21 bases between the two germline ends. Germline lookup yields CDR1 SGHTA and CDR2 FQGNSA. The CDR3 has 15 amino acids. CDR3 loop: CASTSGGGLRNEQYF. The CDR3 DNA reads as TGTGCCAGCACCTCAGGTGGGGGGCTAAGGAACGAGCAGTACTTC.